A selection of T cell receptor beta chains follows, all from one sample in a study of cytotoxic CD8 clonotypes in ibrutinib-treated CLL. Sequenced by immunoSEQ multiplex PCR; TCRdb stores in-frame clones only, minus some. This sample yields 100,000 to 150,000 clones, of which approximately 85% are seen a single time; roughly 2% belongs to the top ten. Sequencing used PBMCs, obtained after 24 months of ibrutinib treatment. These receptor sequences come from a human donor with chronic lymphocytic leukemia. The CDR3 runs from the conserved cysteine through the conserved F or W. The D gene is left open where the match is weak. Where a row states a size, it is once, few, many or the class of an expanded clone; other rows omit it.

size,V,J,D,DNA,CDR3
.,TRBV5-1,TRBJ2-1,TRBD2,TGCGCCAGCAGCTTGGACTTAGCGGGGGGAAGCTCCTACAATGAGCAGTTCTTC,CASSLDLAGGSSYNEQFF
.,TRBV5-6,TRBJ2-7,.,TGTGCCAGCAGCTTGTCTTTAGGTACCTCCTCCTCCTACGAGCAGTACTTC,CASSLSLGTSSSYEQYF
few,TRBV18,TRBJ1-6,.,TGTGCCAGCTCACCACCCTACTCACCCCTCCACTTT,CASSPPYSPLHF
.,TRBV2,TRBJ2-7,.,TGTGCCAGCAGTGATCTACAGGCGAGCTCCTACGAGCAGTACTTC,CASSDLQASSYEQYF
.,TRBV6-1,TRBJ2-2,.,TGTGCCAGCAGTGACAGGGGATATAGCGGGGAGCTGTTTTTT,CASSDRGYSGELFF
.,TRBV4-3,TRBJ2-5,TRBD1,TGCGCCAGCAGCCAAGACAGGGACAGGGCCCAGACCCAGTACTTC,CASSQDRDRAQTQYF
.,TRBV7-5,TRBJ1-4,.,TGTGCCAGAAGCCCCCAGGTGAGGGCAGACAGTAATGAAAAACTGTTTTTT,CARSPQVRADSNEKLFF
.,TRBV4-3,TRBJ2-2,.,TGCGCCAGCAGGGTAGCTACGTTTGGAACCGGGGAGCTGTTTTTT,CASRVATFGTGELFF
few,TRBV4-1,TRBJ1-5,.,TGCGCCAGCAGCCACCCTCCCCGGACAGTTGGTAGCAATCAGCCCCAGCATTTT,CASSHPPRTVGSNQPQHF
.,TRBV7-8,TRBJ1-2,.,TGTGCCAGCAGCTTCGCCCACCGAGACTATGGCTACACCTTC,CASSFAHRDYGYTF
.,TRBV5-1,TRBJ1-2,.,TGCGCCAGCAGCTTTGGTAACAGGGCGGAGAGTGATGGCTACACCTTC,CASSFGNRAESDGYTF
.,TRBV28,TRBJ2-3,.,TGTGCCAGCAGTTTATTGGGACGGACCACAGATACGCAGTATTTT,CASSLLGRTTDTQYF
.,TRBV2,TRBJ2-7,.,TGTGCCAGCAGTGTTGCGTACGAGCAGTACTTC,CASSVAYEQYF
.,TRBV5-5,TRBJ2-2,.,TGTGCCAGCAGTCGTACAGGATCGAACACCGGGGAGCTGTTTTTT,CASSRTGSNTGELFF
.,TRBV18,TRBJ2-3,TRBD2,TGTGCCAGCTCACCACCGGCCAGCGGGGTTACAGATACGCAGTATTTT,CASSPPASGVTDTQYF
once,TRBV15,TRBJ1-2,.,TGTGCCACCAGCACTGGACCCGCGGGAAGTGACTATGGCTACACCTTC,CATSTGPAGSDYGYTF
once,TRBV4-2,TRBJ2-5,.,TGTGCCAGCAGCCAAGGGACCACTTTGGACCAAGAGACCCAGTACTTC,CASSQGTTLDQETQYF
.,TRBV5-6,TRBJ2-7,.,TGTGCCAGCAGCTTCCGGGACGGGACCTACGAGCAGTACTTC,CASSFRDGTYEQYF
.,TRBV9,TRBJ2-7,.,TGTGCCAGCAGCCCCGGGACCCTTCAATTTCAGTACTTC,CASSPGTLQFQYF
.,TRBV9,TRBJ2-2,.,TGTGCCAGCAGCGTAGGTGGGGAGCTGTTTTTT,CASSVGGELFF
.,TRBV21-1,TRBJ2-7,.,TGTGCCAGCGGCAAGGGGAGGAAGGGCCTCCACGAGCAGTACTTC,CASGKGRKGLHEQYF
.,TRBV30,TRBJ2-1,.,TGTGCCTGGAGTGTTCAGGGAGGAAACAATGAGCAGTTCTTC,CAWSVQGGNNEQFF
once,TRBV29-1,TRBJ2-1,.,TGCAGCGTGAGAGCAAACCTCGATTCCTACAATGAGCAGTTCTTC,CSVRANLDSYNEQFF
once,TRBV2,TRBJ1-1,TRBD1,TGTGCCAGCAGGCAGGGGGAAGTGGGAAACACTGAAGCTTTCTTT,CASRQGEVGNTEAFF
.,TRBV7-2,TRBJ2-7,TRBD2,TGTGCCAGCAGCCCTCTCGGGACTAGCGGTAGCTCCTACGAGCAGTACTTC,CASSPLGTSGSSYEQYF
.,TRBV4-3,TRBJ2-7,.,TGCGCCAGCAGCCAAGATAGATCAGGGATCTCCTACGAGCAGTACTTC,CASSQDRSGISYEQYF
.,TRBV7-9,TRBJ1-1,.,TGTGCCAGCAGCTTAGCGGAGGGGTGGGACACTGAAGCTTTCTTT,CASSLAEGWDTEAFF
once,TRBV6-1,TRBJ2-7,.,TGTGCCAGCAGTGACACAGGGTTTTGGAACGAGCAGTACTTC,CASSDTGFWNEQYF
.,TRBV5-6,TRBJ2-5,.,TGTGCCAGCAGCTTGAGTCCGGAGGGGACCCAGTACTTC,CASSLSPEGTQYF
.,TRBV28,TRBJ2-2,.,TGTGCCAGCAGCACCCCAGGTCGGGGGACCGGGGAGCTGTTTTTT,CASSTPGRGTGELFF
.,TRBV28,TRBJ1-1,.,TGTGCCAGCAGTCCAGGCCCGCAGTTTAGGTTACAGGTTGCGCCATGGAACACTGAAGCTTTCTTT,CASSPGPQFRLQVAPWNTEAFF
once,TRBV7-2,TRBJ1-4,.,TGTGCCAGCAGCTTCGTCGGCGATGAAAAACTGTTTTTT,CASSFVGDEKLFF
.,TRBV10-1,TRBJ2-3,.,TGCGCCAGCCAACCTACGGGGTCGGGCACAGATACGCAGTATTTT,CASQPTGSGTDTQYF
.,TRBV5-6,TRBJ2-7,.,TGTGCCAGCAGCTTGGGGGCGACAGTAACGTCCAGAGTCGGGCAGTACTTC,CASSLGATVTSRVGQYF
.,TRBV4-3,TRBJ2-2,.,TGCGCCAGCAGCCAAAGACCCGGGGAGCTGTTTTTT,CASSQRPGELFF
.,TRBV28,TRBJ1-3,.,TGTGCCAGCAGTTACCCTGGGACACTTGGAAACACCATATATTTT,CASSYPGTLGNTIYF
.,TRBV6-5,TRBJ1-2,.,TGTGCCAGCTTAGAGCGATTCGGGGGGGGAGGCTACACCTTC,CASLERFGGGGYTF
.,TRBV7-9,TRBJ2-5,.,TGTGCCAGCAGCTCTCGGCCTAGCAGTAGGGCCCAGTACTTC,CASSSRPSSRAQYF
.,TRBV19,TRBJ1-1,.,TGTGCCAGTAGTTTTCGGACACGGGCGAACACTGAAGCTTTCTTT,CASSFRTRANTEAFF
.,TRBV11-3,TRBJ2-2,.,TGTGCCAGCAGCTTAGATCATCAGCCCACCGGGGAGCTGTTTTTT,CASSLDHQPTGELFF
.,TRBV6-5,TRBJ2-7,.,TGTGCCAGCAGCTCCGGCTGGGGGAGTTCCTACGAGCAGTACTTC,CASSSGWGSSYEQYF
.,TRBV5-1,TRBJ2-7,TRBD2,TGCGCCAGCAGCTTGGTTGGGGGAGTAGCGGGAGCGGGGGAGCAGTACTTC,CASSLVGGVAGAGEQYF
.,TRBV5-4,TRBJ2-7,.,TGTGCCAGCAGCTTGGCCCCAGGGGAGTCCTACGAGCAGTACTTC,CASSLAPGESYEQYF
.,TRBV5-1,TRBJ2-2,.,TGCGCCAGCAGCTTCCAGGGGAACACCGGGGAGCTGTTTTTT,CASSFQGNTGELFF
.,TRBV4-1,TRBJ1-4,TRBD1,TGCGCCAGCAGCCCCAACCCGGGACAGGGGAATGAAAAACTGTTTTTT,CASSPNPGQGNEKLFF
.,TRBV11-1,TRBJ1-4,TRBD1,TGTGCCAGCAGATGGACAGGATCTCCGGGTGAAAAACTGTTTTTT,CASRWTGSPGEKLFF
once,TRBV28,TRBJ1-5,.,TGTGCCAGCAGTCCTAATCAGCCCCAGCATTTT,CASSPNQPQHF
.,TRBV19,TRBJ1-2,TRBD1,TGTGCCAGTATCCCAATGGACAGGACCTATGGCTACACCTTC,CASIPMDRTYGYTF